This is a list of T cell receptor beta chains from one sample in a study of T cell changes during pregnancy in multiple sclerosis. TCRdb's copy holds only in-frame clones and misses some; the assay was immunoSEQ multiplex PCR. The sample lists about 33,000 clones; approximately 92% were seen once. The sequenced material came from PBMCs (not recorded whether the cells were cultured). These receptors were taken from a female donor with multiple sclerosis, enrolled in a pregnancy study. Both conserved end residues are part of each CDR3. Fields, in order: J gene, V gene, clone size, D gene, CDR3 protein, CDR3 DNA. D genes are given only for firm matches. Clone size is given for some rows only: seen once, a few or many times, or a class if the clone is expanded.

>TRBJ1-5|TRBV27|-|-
CASSRGFNQPQHF
TGTGCCAGCAGCCGGGGTTTTAATCAGCCCCAGCATTTT
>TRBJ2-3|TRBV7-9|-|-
CASSLLWDTQYF
TGTGCCAGCAGCTTGCTTTGGGATACGCAGTATTTT
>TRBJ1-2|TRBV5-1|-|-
CASSLGDNGYTF
TGCGCCAGCAGCCTAGGGGATAATGGCTACACCTTC
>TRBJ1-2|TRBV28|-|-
CASSRPLSYGYTF
TGTGCCAGCAGCCGACCGTTGTCCTATGGCTACACCTTC
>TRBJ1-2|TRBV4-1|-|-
CASSQVGQNYGYTF
TGCGCCAGCAGCCAAGTCGGTCAGAACTATGGCTACACCTTC
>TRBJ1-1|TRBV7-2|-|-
CASSPRPGNTEAFF
TGTGCCAGCAGCCCCCGTCCGGGGAACACTGAAGCTTTCTTT
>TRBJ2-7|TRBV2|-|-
CASTQLGGYEQYF
TGTGCCAGCACCCAATTAGGGGGATACGAGCAGTACTTC
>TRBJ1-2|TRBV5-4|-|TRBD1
CASSSDRVGYGYTF
TGTGCCAGCAGTTCGGACAGGGTCGGCTATGGCTACACCTTC
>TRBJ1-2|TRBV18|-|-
CASSPDMANYGYTF
TGTGCCAGCTCACCAGACATGGCTAACTATGGCTACACCTTC
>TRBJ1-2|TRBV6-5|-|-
CASSYSKFGGYTF
TGTGCCAGCAGTTACTCGAAGTTCGGGGGCTACACCTTC
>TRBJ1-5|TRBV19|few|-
CASSISGSNQPQHF
TGTGCCAGTAGTATCTCAGGTAGCAATCAGCCCCAGCATTTT
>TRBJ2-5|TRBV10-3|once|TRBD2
CATQKAGVGETQYF
TGTGCCACCCAGAAAGCGGGAGTTGGTGAGACCCAGTACTTC
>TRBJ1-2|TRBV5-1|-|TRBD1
CASSSRDRGQDYGYTF
TGCGCCAGCAGCTCCCGGGACAGGGGGCAGGACTATGGCTACACCTTC
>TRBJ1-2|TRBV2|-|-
CASRGERLYGYTF
TGTGCCAGCAGGGGGGAGAGGTTGTATGGCTACACCTTC
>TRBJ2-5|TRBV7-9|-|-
CASSFTGNTETQYF
TGTGCCAGCAGCTTTACAGGGAATACGGAGACCCAGTACTTC
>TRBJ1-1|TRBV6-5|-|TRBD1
CASSYSGQGGEAFF
TGTGCCAGCAGTTACTCGGGACAGGGGGGTGAAGCTTTCTTT
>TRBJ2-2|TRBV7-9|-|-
CASSLSKGDTGELFF
TGTGCCAGCAGCTTAAGTAAAGGGGACACCGGGGAGCTGTTTTTT
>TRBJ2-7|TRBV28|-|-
CASSSPGQVSYEQYF
TGTGCCAGCAGTTCTCCGGGACAAGTCTCCTACGAGCAGTACTTC
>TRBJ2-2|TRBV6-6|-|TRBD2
CASSYGGSGNTGELFF
TGTGCCAGCAGTTACGGCGGGAGTGGCAACACCGGGGAGCTGTTTTTT
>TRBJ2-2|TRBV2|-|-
CASSPGETVNTRELFF
TGTGCCAGCAGCCCCGGCGAGACAGTGAACACCAGGGAGCTGTTTTTT
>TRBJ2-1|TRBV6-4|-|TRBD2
CASSVVAGYNEQFF
TGTGCCAGCAGTGTTGTAGCGGGGTACAATGAGCAGTTCTTC
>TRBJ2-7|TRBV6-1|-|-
CASSGFSGPLGEQYF
TGTGCCAGCAGCGGGTTCAGCGGACCACTAGGAGAGCAGTACTTC
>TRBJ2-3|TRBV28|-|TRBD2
CASRGTSGDTSTDTQYF
TGTGCCAGCAGGGGGACTAGCGGGGACACCTCGACAGATACGCAGTATTTT
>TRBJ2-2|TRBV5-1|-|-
CASSLGRRTDETGELFF
TGCGCCAGCAGCTTGGGCCGAAGGACGGACGAAACCGGGGAGCTGTTTTTT
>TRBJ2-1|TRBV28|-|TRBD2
CASSPVSGAYNEQFF
TGTGCCAGCAGCCCCGTTAGCGGGGCCTACAATGAGCAGTTCTTC
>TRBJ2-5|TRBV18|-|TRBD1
CASSPPGQGSQETQYF
TGTGCCAGCTCACCGCCGGGACAGGGGTCCCAAGAGACCCAGTACTTC
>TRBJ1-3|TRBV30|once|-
CAWSPSAGVYGSSGNTIYF
TGTGCCTGGAGCCCCTCCGCGGGGGTATACGGGAGCTCTGGAAACACCATATATTTT
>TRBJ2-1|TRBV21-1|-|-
CASSKEGRRDSYNEQFF
TGTGCCAGCAGCAAAGAGGGTCGGCGGGACTCCTACAATGAGCAGTTCTTC
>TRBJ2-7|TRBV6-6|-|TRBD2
CASSDLAGPRSYEQYF
TGTGCCAGCAGTGACTTAGCGGGACCACGCTCCTACGAGCAGTACTTC
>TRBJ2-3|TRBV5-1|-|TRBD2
CASSFSGTTDTQYF
TGCGCCAGCAGCTTTAGCGGGACCACAGATACGCAGTATTTT
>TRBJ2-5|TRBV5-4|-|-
CASRVSLLETQYF
TGTGCCAGCAGGGTTAGCTTATTAGAGACCCAGTACTTC
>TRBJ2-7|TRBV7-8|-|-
CASSSDASEQYF
TGTGCCAGCAGCTCAGACGCCAGCGAGCAGTACTTC
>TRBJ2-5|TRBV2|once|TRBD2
CASSEARGTSGRETQYF
TGTGCCAGCAGTGAAGCGAGAGGGACTAGCGGAAGAGAGACCCAGTACTTC
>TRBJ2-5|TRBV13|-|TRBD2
CASSSPLAEETQYF
TGTGCCAGCAGCTCGCCGCTAGCGGAAGAGACCCAGTACTTC
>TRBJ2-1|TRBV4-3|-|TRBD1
CASSLDRAYNEQFF
TGCGCCAGCAGCCTGGACAGGGCCTACAATGAGCAGTTCTTC
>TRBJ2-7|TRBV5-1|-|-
CASSPLGEQYF
TGCGCCAGCAGCCCCCTGGGCGAGCAGTACTTC
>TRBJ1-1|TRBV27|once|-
CASRLIGGPEAFF
TGTGCCAGCAGGTTGATAGGGGGACCTGAAGCTTTCTTT
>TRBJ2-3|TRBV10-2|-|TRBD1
CASSEWDRGLNTDTQYF
TGCGCCAGCAGTGAGTGGGACAGGGGGCTGAACACAGATACGCAGTATTTT